The T cell receptor beta chain under discussion was sequenced for a study of T cell responses to AZD1222 COVID-19 vaccine. Study-wide results and caveats: Baseline serostatus was positive in only six or seven AZD1222 recipients. Without day 14 samples, only post-peak T cell repertoires were studied. Among the donors, most were white British and more were female, and clonal diversity was possibly underestimated. Unmutated regions of variants are reportedly targeted by nearly half of spike-specific TCRs.

In its sample, this clone was seen once. The antigen is undetermined. The sample has other DNA sequences that encode this CDR3 too. Libraries were prepared by immunoSEQ multiplex PCR; TCRdb keeps only in-frame clonotypes and omits some of them. The table records 100,000 to 120,000 clones, 92% of them present only once. This CDR3 spans 12 amino acids. Trimming shortened V by 7 bases and J by 2 bases, and 8 bases separated the two germline ends. The V gene's germline CDR1 is SNHLY and CDR2 FYNNEI. The source is an adult in good health. The J gene is TRBJ1-2, the V gene TRBV2, with D possibly matching TRBD1 (5 bases). The sample consisted of peripheral blood, taken on day 0 of AZD1222 vaccination. DNA of the CDR3: TGTGCCAGCATTGGGGGGAACTATGGCTACACCTTC. As protein: CASIGGNYGYTF.